The sample holds a few counts of the clone carrying this T cell receptor beta chain. The entry originates in a study of a mutant IDH1 vaccine in newly diagnosed glioma. Across the study: The earlier regimen, radiotherapy, temozolomide, or both, was most often both.

Sequenced by immunoSEQ multiplex PCR; TCRdb stores in-frame clones only, minus some. This table holds about 21,000 clones, around 85% found once. Time point here: baseline, week 1 (first vaccination visit). Treatment described: pre-vaccination baseline after standard-of-care therapy. Each donor presented with a new WHO grade 3 or 4 astrocytoma that tested IDH1-mutant and showed ATRX loss. CDR1 and CDR2 (germline): GTSNPN, SVGIG (reference sequence). Deletions cut 5 bases from V and 0 bases from J, with 10 bases between. The CDR3 is made up of 13 amino acids. This TCR was sampled from a man aged 40-50 years with glioma. J is TRBJ1-2 and V is TRBV30; unclear D gene. This sample comprised PBMCs, obtained from a glioma patient treated with radiotherapy, temozolomide or both. The CDR3 loop is CAWSVTTNYGYTF. For the CDR3, the DNA is TGTGCCTGGTCCGTTACTACTAACTATGGCTACACCTTC. Combining the CDR3 with reference TRBV30 and TRBJ1-2 gives the whole variable domain SQTIHQWPATLVQPVGSPLSLECTVEGTSNPNLYWYRQAAGRGLQLLFYSVGIGQISSEVPQNLSASRPQDRQFILSSKKLLLSDSGFYLCAWSVTTNYGYTFGSGTRLTVV.